This T cell receptor (beta chain) derives from a study of cytomegalovirus exposure and HLA in healthy donors. General observations from the study: Compared with the roughly 700-donor mean, an Asian-associated ancestry cluster reportedly had fewer N-insertions, according to a later analysis.

The CDR3 spans 20 residues. In germline, CDR1 is SGHDN, CDR2 FVKESK. Deletions cut 0 bases from V and 0 bases from J, with 18 bases between. Both 60 Vbeta primers and 13 Jbeta primers went into the PCR. The protocol was immunoSEQ multiplex PCR, while the TCRdb copy is restricted to in-frame clones and leaves out a portion. Found here are approximately 180,000 clones, approximately 84% of them singletons; the top ten hold roughly 5.2%. On this clone itself: Its specificity is not known.

Sequencing was done on a sample of PBMCs. This chain uses TRBV14 with TRBJ2-6; D is unresolved. The TCR was taken from a girl under 18 in good health and CMV-seropositive. The CDR3 protein is CASSQDQWRRQSSGANVLTF. The CDR3 DNA follows: TGTGCCAGCAGCCAAGATCAGTGGCGCAGGCAGAGCTCTGGGGCCAACGTCCTGACTTTC.